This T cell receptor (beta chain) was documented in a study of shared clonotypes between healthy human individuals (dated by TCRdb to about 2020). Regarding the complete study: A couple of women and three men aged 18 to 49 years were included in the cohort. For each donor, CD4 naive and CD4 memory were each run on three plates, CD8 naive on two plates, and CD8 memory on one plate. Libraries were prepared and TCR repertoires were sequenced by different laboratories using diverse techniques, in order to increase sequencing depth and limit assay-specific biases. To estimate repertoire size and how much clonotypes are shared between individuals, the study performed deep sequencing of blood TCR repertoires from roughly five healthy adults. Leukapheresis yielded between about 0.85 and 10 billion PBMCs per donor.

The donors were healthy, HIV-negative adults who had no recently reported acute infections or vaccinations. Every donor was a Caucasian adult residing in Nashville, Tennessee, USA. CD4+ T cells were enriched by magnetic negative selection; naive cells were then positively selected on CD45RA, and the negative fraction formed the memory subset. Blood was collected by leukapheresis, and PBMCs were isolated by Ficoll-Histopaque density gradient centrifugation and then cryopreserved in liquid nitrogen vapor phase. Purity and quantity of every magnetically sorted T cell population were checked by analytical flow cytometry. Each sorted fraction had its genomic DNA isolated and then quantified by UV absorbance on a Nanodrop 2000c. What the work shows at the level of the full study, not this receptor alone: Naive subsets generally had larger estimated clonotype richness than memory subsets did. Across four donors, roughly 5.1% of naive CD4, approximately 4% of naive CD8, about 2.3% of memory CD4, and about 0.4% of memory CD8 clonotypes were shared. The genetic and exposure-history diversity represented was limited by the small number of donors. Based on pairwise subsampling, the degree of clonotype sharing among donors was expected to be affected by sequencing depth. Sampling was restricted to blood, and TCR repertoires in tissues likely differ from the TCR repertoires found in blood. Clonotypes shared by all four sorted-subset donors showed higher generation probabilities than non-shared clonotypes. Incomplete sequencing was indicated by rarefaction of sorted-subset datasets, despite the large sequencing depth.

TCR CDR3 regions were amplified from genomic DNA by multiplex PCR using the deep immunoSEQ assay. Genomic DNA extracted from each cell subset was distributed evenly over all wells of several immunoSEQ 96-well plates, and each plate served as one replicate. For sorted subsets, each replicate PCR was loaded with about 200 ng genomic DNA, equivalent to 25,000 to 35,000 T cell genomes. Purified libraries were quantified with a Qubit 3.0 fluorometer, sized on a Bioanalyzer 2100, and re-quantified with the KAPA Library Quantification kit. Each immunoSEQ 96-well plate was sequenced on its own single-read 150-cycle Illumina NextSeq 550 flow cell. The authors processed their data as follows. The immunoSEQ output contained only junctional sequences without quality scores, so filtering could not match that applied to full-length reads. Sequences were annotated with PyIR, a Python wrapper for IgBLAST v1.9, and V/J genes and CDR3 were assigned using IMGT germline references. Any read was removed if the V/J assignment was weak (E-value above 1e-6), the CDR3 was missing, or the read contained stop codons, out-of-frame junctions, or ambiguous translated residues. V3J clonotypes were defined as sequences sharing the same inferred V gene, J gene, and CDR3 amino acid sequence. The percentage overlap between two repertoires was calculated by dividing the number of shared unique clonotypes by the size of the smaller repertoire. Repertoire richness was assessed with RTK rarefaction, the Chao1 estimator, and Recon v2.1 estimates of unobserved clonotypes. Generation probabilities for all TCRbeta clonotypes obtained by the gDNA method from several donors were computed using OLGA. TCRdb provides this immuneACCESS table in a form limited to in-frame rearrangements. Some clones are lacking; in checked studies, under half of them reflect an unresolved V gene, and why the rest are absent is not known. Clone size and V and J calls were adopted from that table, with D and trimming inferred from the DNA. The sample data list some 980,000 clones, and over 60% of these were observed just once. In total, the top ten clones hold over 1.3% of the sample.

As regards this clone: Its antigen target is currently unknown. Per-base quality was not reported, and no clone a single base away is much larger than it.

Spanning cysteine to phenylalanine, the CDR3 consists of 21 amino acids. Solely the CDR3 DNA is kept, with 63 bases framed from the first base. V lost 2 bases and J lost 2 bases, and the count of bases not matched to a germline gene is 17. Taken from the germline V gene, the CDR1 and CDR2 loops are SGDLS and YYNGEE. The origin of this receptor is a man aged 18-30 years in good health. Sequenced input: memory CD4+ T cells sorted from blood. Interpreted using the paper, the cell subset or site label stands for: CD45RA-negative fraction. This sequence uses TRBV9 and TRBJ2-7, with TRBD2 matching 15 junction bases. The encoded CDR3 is CASSVHWFPGLAGGRTYEQYF. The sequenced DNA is TGTGCCAGCAGCGTTCATTGGTTTCCGGGACTAGCGGGAGGCCGTACCTACGAGCAGTACTTC.